These 8 T cell receptor beta chains originate from one sample sequenced in a study of T cell responses to AZD1222 COVID-19 vaccine. Clones were read by immunoSEQ multiplex PCR, and TCRdb kept only the in-frame ones, dropping some. The sample shows over 75,000 clones, approximately 90% of them seen only once. The material sequenced was peripheral blood, taken on day 0 of AZD1222 vaccination. The receptors were gathered from an adult in good health.

The chain combines TRBV5-5 with TRBJ2-3; 8 bases map to TRBD2. The CDR3 consists of 13 residues. The junction had 12 bases not matched to a gene; V was cut back by 4 bases and J by 14 bases. The germline V gene encodes CDR1 SGHKS and CDR2 YYEKEE (reference sequence). The CDR3 loop is CASSMPGLELSYF. CDR3 nucleotides: TGTGCCAGCAGCATGCCGGGACTAGAATTGTCGTATTTT.

CDR3 region: CASSLGGGTIFF. The CDR3, as DNA: TGTGCCAGCAGCTTGGGGGGTGGGACTATCTTCTTC. This sequence joins TRBV5-4 and TRBJ2-1; 7 bases line up with TRBD2. The CDR3 contains 12 residues. CDR1 is SGHNT and CDR2 is YYREEE in the germline V gene (reference sequence). Trimming at V came to 0 bases and at J to 16 bases, leaving 7 bases not matched to a gene.

The chain carries TRBV24-1 and TRBJ2-3; 7 nucleotides line up with TRBD1. V lost 3 bases, J lost 4 bases, and 3 bases stayed unmatched. CDR3 length: 14 amino acids. Germline V gives CDR1 KGHDR, CDR2 SFDVKD. The chain's CDR3 is CATSDPTGSDTQYF. For the CDR3, the DNA is TGTGCCACCAGTGATCCGACAGGGTCAGATACGCAGTATTTT.

This chain connects TRBV9 to TRBJ2-3, with D unclear. Germline V gene data show CDR1 as SGDLS and CDR2 as YYNGEE. V lost 3 bases and J lost 0, with 5 bases in between. The CDR3 sequence is 13 residues long. The CDR3 nucleotides are TGTGCCAGCAGCGCTTTTAGCACAGATACGCAGTATTTT. Encoded protein: CASSAFSTDTQYF. Filled out from reference TRBV9 and TRBJ2-3, the complete variable domain reads DSGVTQTPKHLITATGQRVTLRCSPRSGDLSVYWYQQSLDQGLQFLIQYYNGEERAKGNILERFSAQQFPDLHSELNLSSLELGDSALYFCASSAFSTDTQYFGPGTRLTVL.

This chain connects TRBV7-2 to TRBJ1-1, with D possibly matching TRBD1 (5 bases). The germline V gene encodes CDR1 SGHTA and CDR2 FQGNSA. V dropped 2 bases and J dropped 4 bases, with 11 bases sitting between them. CDR3 size: 14 residues. CDR3: CASSLIGGVTEAFF. The CDR3 DNA sequence: TGTGCCAGCAGCTTAATCGGAGGGGTCACTGAAGCTTTCTTT.

This clone was seen a handful of times. The J gene is TRBJ2-1, the V gene TRBV7-3; D possibly matches TRBD1 or TRBD2 (5 bases each). V dropped 2 bases and J dropped 6 bases, with 14 bases sitting between them. The germline V gene has CDR1 SGHTA and CDR2 FQGTGA. CDR3 length: 15 amino acids. In DNA form, the CDR3 reads TGTGCCAGCAGCTTATCGCCTAGCAGGGCCAATGAGCAGTTCTTC. Its protein is CASSLSPSRANEQFF.

V and J are TRBV11-2 and TRBJ1-4; D ambiguous. Germline V lookup: CDR1 SGHAT, CDR2 FQNNGV. There are 16 residues in the CDR3. Trimming stripped 1 base from V and 1 base from J, with 10 bases between. CDR3 in DNA: TGTGCCAGCAGCTTAGTTGGAGGGAGAACTAATGAAAAACTGTTTTTT. Protein sequence: CASSLVGGRTNEKLFF.

The V gene is TRBV5-1, the J gene TRBJ2-5, with 7 bases fitting TRBD1. The germline V gene has CDR1 SGHRS and CDR2 YFSETQ. The CDR3 contains 13 residues. Unmatched junction bases numbered 3, after V lost 4 bases and J lost 3 bases. The CDR3 nucleotides are TGCGCCAGCAGCAAGGGGACAGAAGAGACCCAGTACTTC. It codes for CASSKGTEETQYF.